The present T cell receptor beta chain was sequenced within a study of T cell repertoires in cytomegalovirus infection. Germline trimming cut 7 bases from V and 6 bases from J; bases unmatched to any gene: 11. There are 14 residues in the CDR3. Germline V lookup: CDR1 DFQATT, CDR2 SNEGSKA (reference sequence). TCRdb reanalysed the reads using MiXCR and keeps one entry per CDR3 protein. The sample has about 500,000 distinct CDR3 sequences, 30% to 35% seen once; the top ten hold about 17%. Worth noting for this clonotype: Its antigen is unidentified.

The clonotype originates from a human donor in good health (CMV status not recorded). Some clones in this sample may be carry-over from other donors' samples. V and J are TRBV20-1 and TRBJ2-1, with 8 bases identical to TRBD2. The sample was cultured PBMCs, taken from culture after CMV antigen stimulation. The CDR3 sequence: CSVRGGLVVNEQFF. The CDR3 DNA sequence: TGCAGTGTTAGGGGGGGACTAGTAGTCAATGAGCAGTTCTTC.